A single sample gave rise to the 11 T cell receptor beta chains below, sequenced in a study of cytotoxic CD8 clonotypes in ibrutinib-treated CLL. The repertoire was sequenced with immunoSEQ multiplex PCR; TCRdb's copy has only in-frame clones and lacks some. The sample holds over 45,000 clones; roughly 58% are singletons and the top ten take under 30%. Sequences were derived from PBMCs, sampled at disease progression, from a patient treated with ibrutinib. The receptors here all came from a human donor with chronic lymphocytic leukemia.

This sequence joins TRBV6-4 and TRBJ2-4; weak D call: TRBD1 (5 bases). This CDR3 comprises 14 residues. V lost 4 bases and J 7 bases, leaving 14 bases between the germline ends. Germline CDR1 reads MRHNA; CDR2 reads SNTAGT. This CDR3 reads CASSVSGLRNIQYF. CDR3 nucleotides: TGTGCCAGCAGTGTGTCAGGGTTAAGGAACATTCAGTACTTC.

V gene TRBV9 combines with J gene TRBJ2-3; 7 nucleotides line up with TRBD2. V lost 2 bases, J lost 0 bases, and 9 bases stayed unmatched. Germline V lookup: CDR1 SGDLS, CDR2 YYNGEE. The CDR3 loop spans 17 amino acids. In DNA form, the CDR3 reads TGTGCCAGCAGCGTTACGCCTAGCGGATTGAGCACAGATACGCAGTATTTT. Its translation: CASSVTPSGLSTDTQYF. Full variable domain (rest looked up from reference TRBV9 and TRBJ2-3): DSGVTQTPKHLITATGQRVTLRCSPRSGDLSVYWYQQSLDQGLQFLIQYYNGEERAKGNILERFSAQQFPDLHSELNLSSLELGDSALYFCASSVTPSGLSTDTQYFGPGTRLTVL.

This clone was counted only a few times. The chain carries TRBV11-2 and TRBJ2-2, with a tentative D call TRBD2 (6 bases). Looked up from germline, CDR1 is SGHAT and CDR2 is FQNNGV. The CDR3 loop spans 15 amino acids. Between the trimmed V and J ends, which lost 1 base and 5 bases, there was a span of 11 bases. CDR3: CASSLVADGTGELFF. The CDR3 coding sequence is TGTGCCAGCAGCTTAGTAGCGGATGGGACCGGGGAGCTGTTTTTT.

The chain joins TRBV5-1 to TRBJ1-2, with unresolved D. Per the germline V gene, CDR1 is SGHRS and CDR2 is YFSETQ. CDR3 length: 15 residues. With 5 bases removed from V and 3 bases from J, the gap between germline ends came to 17 bases. The CDR3 region has the DNA TGCGCCAGCAGGGGCTCTGTTTCGAGGGACTATGGCTACACCTTC. It is translated as CASRGSVSRDYGYTF. Using reference TRBV5-1 and TRBJ1-2 for the parts outside the CDR3, the full variable domain is KAGVTQTPRYLIKTRGQQVTLSCSPISGHRSVSWYQQTPGQGLQFLFEYFSETQRNKGNFPGRFSGRQFSNSRSEMNVSTLELGDSALYLCASRGSVSRDYGYTFGSGTRLTVV.

The chain combines TRBV18 with TRBJ2-1; 7 bases are shared with TRBD2. Germline CDR1 KGHSH, CDR2 LQKENI. The J segment lost 6 bases and the V segment lost 2 bases, leaving 4 bases of the junction unmatched. This CDR3 region has 14 residues. The CDR3 protein is CASSPEWTSNEQFF. CDR3 nucleotide sequence: TGTGCCAGCTCACCAGAGTGGACTAGCAATGAGCAGTTCTTC. The full variable domain, with the rest looked up from reference TRBV18 and TRBJ2-1, is NAGVMQNPRHLVRRRGQEARLRCSPMKGHSHVYWYRQLPEEGLKFMVYLQKENIIDESGMPKERFSAEFPKEGPSILRIQQVVRGDSAAYFCASSPEWTSNEQFFGPGTRLTVL.

The gene calls are TRBV6-5 and TRBJ1-3; 8 positions agree with TRBD1. The trim removed 5 bases at V and 4 bases at J, leaving 7 bases unmatched. Germline CDR1 reads MNHEY; CDR2 reads SVGAGI. This CDR3 has 15 residues. DNA for the CDR3: TGTGCCAGCAGTCGCGGGGACAGGCGGGGAAACACCATATATTTT. It specifies CASSRGDRRGNTIYF.

The rearrangement uses TRBV7-8 and TRBJ1-1, with D unclear. This CDR3 spans 13 amino acids. Deletions cut 4 bases from V and 0 bases from J, with 6 bases between. The germline gives CDR1 SGHVS, CDR2 FQNEAQ. The CDR3 protein is CASSSYMNTEAFF. The CDR3 coding sequence is TGTGCCAGCAGCTCATATATGAACACTGAAGCTTTCTTT. Based on the CDR3 plus reference TRBV7-8 and TRBJ1-1, the full variable domain is GAGVSQSPRYKVAKRGQDVALRCDPISGHVSLFWYQQALGQGPEFLTYFQNEAQLDKSGLPSDRFFAERPEGSVSTLKIQRTQQEDSAVYLCASSSYMNTEAFFGQGTRLTVV.

V and J are TRBV19 and TRBJ2-2; a weak D match, TRBD2 (6 bases). The CDR3 has 16 amino acids. The ends were cut back, 3 bases at V and 5 bases at J, with 16 bases in the middle. Germline V gene data show CDR1 as LNHDA and CDR2 as SQIVND (reference sequence). The CDR3 bases are TGTGCCAGTAGTATGTGGGGCGGGATGAGGACCGGGGAGCTGTTTTTT. Its translation: CASSMWGGMRTGELFF. The whole variable domain, filled in from reference TRBV19 and TRBJ2-2, reads DGGITQSPKYLFRKEGQNVTLSCEQNLNHDAMYWYRQDPGQGLRLIYYSQIVNDFQKGDIAEGYSVSREKKESFPLTVTSAQKNPTAFYLCASSMWGGMRTGELFFGEGSRLTVL.

The V call is TRBV10-3, the J call TRBJ2-3; 8 positions agree with TRBD2. The V segment lost 6 bases and the J segment 4 bases; nucleotides outside the gene matches: 21. The CDR3 is 19 amino acids. CDR1 and CDR2 (germline): ENHRY, SYGVKD. CDR3 amino acids: CAIRLLLAGSRDGADTQYF. Written as DNA, the CDR3 is TGTGCCATCAGGTTACTCTTAGCGGGGAGTCGAGACGGGGCAGATACGCAGTATTTT.

The gene calls are TRBV7-2 and TRBJ2-3; D gene unclear. CDR1 is SGHTA, CDR2 FQGNSA, per germline. The CDR3 has 15 amino acids. The V end was cut by 6 bases, the J end by 0 bases, with 13 bases between. CDR3 sequence (DNA): TGTGCCAGCAGTGAACTTCAGGCCAGCACAGATACGCAGTATTTT. Residues: CASSELQASTDTQYF.

The chain has TRBV5-1 and TRBJ2-7; no firm D call. The V gene's germline CDR1 is SGHRS and CDR2 YFSETQ. V lost 5 bases, J lost 5 bases, and 8 bases lay in between. The CDR3 spans 11 residues. The CDR3 DNA is TGCGCCAGCAGGTTGCTCGACGAGCAGTACTTC. Encoded protein: CASRLLDEQYF.